This T cell receptor beta chain comes out of a study of blood T cell repertoires in COVID-19. Study at large: The United States, Italy and Spain were the sources of the acute and convalescent COVID-19 samples. PBMCs, B-cell-depleted T cells, or T cells provided the cDNA or gDNA that made up the material.

CDR3 length: 14 residues. V lost 3 bases and J lost 7; bases outside the gene matches: 9. Germline V gene lookup returns CDR1 SGDLS and CDR2 YYNGEE. Profiled with immunoSEQ multiplex PCR; TCRdb holds only in-frame clones, not every one. The sample includes some 140,000 clones, approximately 85% of them seen just once. The TCR comes from a human donor in a cohort sampled during active COVID-19. What was sequenced was peripheral blood. The V gene is TRBV9, the J gene TRBJ2-7, with TRBD2 matching over 8 bases. CDR3 sequence reads: CASSAGRVGGEQYF. In DNA form, the CDR3 reads TGTGCCAGCAGCGCCGGGAGGGTCGGTGGTGAGCAGTACTTC.